This T cell receptor (beta chain) was captured by sequencing in a study of regulatory T cells in long-lasting Graves disease. Investigators prepared the TCR beta libraries by applying iRepertoire HTBI primers and Arm-PCR of CDR3 regions. A single record per CDR3 protein comes from TCRdb applying MiXCR to the multiplex PCR reads. The table includes about 620,000 distinct CDR3 sequences, 15% to 20% detected once. V shed 3 bases and J shed 0 bases, with 6 bases lying between them. The CDR3 runs 14 residues. Germline assignment: CDR1 MNHEY and CDR2 SMNVEV (reference sequence). In its sample, this clonotype was seen many times. Time point defined: newly diagnosed GD, antithyroid drugs for less than 3 months. PBMC-extracted RNA yielded the TCR library. These same records also appear under a second study, on T cells in Graves' hyperthyroidism and ophthalmopathy.

Material: peripheral blood mononuclear cells (PBMCs), obtained at new diagnosis, from a patient treated with antithyroid drugs. This sequence originates from a woman in her 30s with Graves disease. The chain has TRBV27 and TRBJ2-1, with D unclear. The CDR3 coding sequence is TGTGCCAGCAGTTTCGAGTTCTCCTACAATGAGCAGTTCTTC. This codes for CASSFEFSYNEQFF.